The 17 T cell receptor beta chains below come from one sample, sequenced in a study of blood T cell repertoires in COVID-19. This table comes from immunoSEQ multiplex PCR, and its TCRdb copy is limited to in-frame clones, with some not included. Of about 64,000 clones listed, 72% are singletons. Material for sequencing was PBMCs or T cells enriched from blood (not recorded which). The receptors derive from a woman in her sixties or seventies who had been exposed to COVID-19.

This clone has only one observation. This sequence joins TRBV28 and TRBJ2-5; 8 bases agree with TRBD1. The CDR3 extends over 15 amino acids. Germline CDR1 MDHEN, CDR2 SYDVKM. Trimming took 4 bases from V and 5 from J; bases not matched to a gene: 9. CDR3 DNA: TGTGCCAGCAGTTATAGTGCAGGGGGCACCGAGACCCAGTACTTC. The encoded protein is CASSYSAGGTETQYF.

In its sample, this clone was seen once. The chain has TRBV27 and TRBJ1-6; TRBD1 aligns across 8 bases. V dropped 6 bases and J dropped 10; count of bases not matched to a gene: 11. This CDR3 is 15 amino acids long. Germline V CDR1 and CDR2: MNHEY, SMNVEV (reference sequence). CDR3 amino acids: CASSSSFRGQSPLHF. CDR3 bases: TGTGCCAGCAGCTCGTCTTTCAGGGGGCAATCACCCCTCCACTTT.

The rearrangement joins TRBV5-1 to TRBJ2-7; D remains ambiguous. This CDR3 is 13 amino acids long. Trimming took 5 bases from V and 3 from J, leaving 12 bases between them. Germline V lookup: CDR1 SGHRS, CDR2 YFSETQ. CDR3 DNA sequence: TGCGCCAGCAGACAAGCGACGGACTACGAGCAGTACTTC. Amino acids: CASRQATDYEQYF.

The chain employs TRBV10-3 and TRBJ1-6; D possibly corresponds to TRBD1 (6 bases). V gave up 0 bases and J gave up 7 bases, with 13 bases separating them. This CDR3 has 16 amino acids. Germline assignment: CDR1 ENHRY and CDR2 SYGVKD. The CDR3 spells CAISESSGTSNSPLHF. As DNA, the CDR3 is TGTGCCATCAGTGAGTCTTCCGGGACATCCAATTCACCCCTCCACTTT.

This chain joins TRBV12-3 or TRBV12-4 and TRBJ2-7; the D gene is possibly TRBD2 (5 bases). The CDR3 is 12 residues long. V was pared by 7 bases and J by 0 bases, with 7 bases between. CDR3 loop: CASKGDSYEQYF. In nucleotides, the CDR3 is TGTGCCAGCAAGGGAGACTCCTACGAGCAGTACTTC.

This chain joins TRBV19 and TRBJ2-1, with TRBD2 matching 8 bases. The length of the CDR3 is 15 residues. J gave up 7 bases and V 7 bases, and 12 bases lay outside the gene matches. Germline V CDR1 and CDR2: LNHDA, SQIVND (reference sequence). The CDR3 is CASMVQGSGANEQFF. CDR3 in DNA: TGTGCCAGTATGGTGCAGGGTAGCGGGGCGAATGAGCAGTTCTTC. The entire variable domain, with the rest obtained from reference TRBV19 and TRBJ2-1, is as follows: DGGITQSPKYLFRKEGQNVTLSCEQNLNHDAMYWYRQDPGQGLRLIYYSQIVNDFQKGDIAEGYSVSREKKESFPLTVTSAQKNPTAFYLCASMVQGSGANEQFFGPGTRLTVL.

This clone was observed once. The chain uses TRBV5-1 and TRBJ2-5; 8 bases are a match to TRBD2. The germline V gene encodes CDR1 SGHRS and CDR2 YFSETQ. V lost 5 bases and J lost 3; bases outside the gene matches: 9. CDR3 size: 15 residues. CDR3 DNA: TGCGCCAGCAGTGTGGACGGGAGGGCCGAAGAGACCCAGTACTTC. Translating gives CASSVDGRAEETQYF.

V is TRBV7-2 and J is TRBJ2-1; D remains unclear. Germline CDR1 reads SGHTA; CDR2 reads FQGNSA. Trimming cost V 1 base and J 1 base, with 8 bases left between them. The CDR3 length is 15 residues. In nucleotides, the CDR3 is TGTGCCAGCAGCTTAGTGGCCAGATCCTACAATGAGCAGTTCTTC. The encoded protein is CASSLVARSYNEQFF.

This chain connects TRBV14 to TRBJ1-6, with 7 bases fitting TRBD1. With V trimmed by 4 bases and J by 14 bases, 8 bases remained unmatched. The CDR3 has 13 residues. Germline values: CDR1 SGHDN, CDR2 FVKESK. DNA of the CDR3: TGTGCCAGCAGCCGAACCCAGGGGGTGTCCCTCCACTTT. It encodes CASSRTQGVSLHF. The whole variable domain, filled in from reference TRBV14 and TRBJ1-6, reads EAGVTQFPSHSVIEKGQTVTLRCDPISGHDNLYWYRRVMGKEIKFLLHFVKESKQDESGMPNNRFLAERTGGTYSTLKVQPAELEDSGVYFCASSRTQGVSLHFGNGTRLTVT.

The chain carries TRBV12-3 or TRBV12-4 and TRBJ1-2, with D possibly TRBD1 on 5 matching bases. CDR3 length: 12 amino acids. V shed 6 bases and J shed 3 bases, with 8 bases lying between them. The CDR3 sequence is CASRRQYYGYTF. The CDR3 DNA is TGTGCCAGCAGACGACAGTACTATGGCTACACCTTC.

V is TRBV3-1 (or the pseudogene TRBV3-2) and J is TRBJ2-1, with a possible D match to TRBD2 (5 bases). CDR1 LGHDT and CDR2 YNNKEL come from the germline V gene (reference sequence). Trimming pared 3 bases from V and 3 bases from J, leaving 9 bases between. CDR3 size: 14 residues. CDR3 bases: TGTGCCAGCAGCCATAAGCGGATCTACAATGAGCAGTTCTTC. Protein: CASSHKRIYNEQFF.

The chain couples TRBV19 to TRBJ1-5; 12 bases line up with TRBD1. With 7 bases clipped from V and 7 bases from J, the junction kept 8 bases outside the gene matches. The CDR3 totals 15 residues. The germline CDR1 and CDR2 sequences are LNHDA and SQIVND (reference sequence). CDR3 protein: CASTSGQGARQPQHF. In DNA, the CDR3 is TGTGCCAGTACCTCGGGACAGGGGGCAAGACAGCCCCAGCATTTT.

This clone was observed once. The chain uses TRBV28 and TRBJ1-5, with a possible D match to TRBD1 (6 bases). CDR1 and CDR2 from the germline V gene are MDHEN and SYDVKM. The CDR3 sequence is 15 residues long. V was shortened by 5 bases and J by 6 bases, with 17 bases between the two germline ends. The CDR3 bases are TGTGCCAGCAGTCCGCAAAAACAGGGCCGTCAGCCCCAGCATTTT. Translation gives CASSPQKQGRQPQHF.

V gene TRBV24-1 combines with J gene TRBJ2-2; no definite D call. CDR1 and CDR2 (germline): KGHDR, SFDVKD. The ends were cut back, 0 bases at V and 9 bases at J, with 10 bases in the middle. This CDR3 region has 14 residues. The CDR3 DNA reads TGTGCCACCAGTGATTTGGGCACCCGCAGGGAGCTGTTTTTT. It translates to CATSDLGTRRELFF.

Remarks on this clone: Additional DNA sequences in this sample encode the identical CDR3. The chain recombines TRBV7-9 with TRBJ2-7, with 10 positions matching TRBD1. In germline, CDR1 is SEHNR, CDR2 FQNEAQ (reference sequence). The CDR3 has 13 amino acids. V trimming: 6 bases; J trimming: 3 bases; junction bases outside the gene matches: 2. CDR3 sequence (DNA): TGTGCCAGCAGTAGGACAGGGGGCTACGAGCAGTACTTC. The encoded protein is CASSRTGGYEQYF. Together with reference TRBV7-9 and TRBJ2-7, the CDR3 gives the full variable domain: DTGVSQNPRHKITKRGQNVTFRCDPISEHNRLYWYRQTLGQGPEFLTYFQNEAQLEKSRLLSDRFSAERPKGSFSTLEIQRTEQGDSAMYLCASSRTGGYEQYFGPGTRLTVT.

J is TRBJ2-5 and V is TRBV30, with 12 bases identical to TRBD1. The trim removed 3 bases at V and 5 bases at J, leaving 13 bases unmatched. Germline V lookup: CDR1 GTSNPN, CDR2 SVGIG (reference sequence). The CDR3 is made up of 17 amino acids. The CDR3 coding sequence is TGTGCCTGGAGCCTTCGCGGGACAGGGGGCGGGTTGGAGACCCAGTACTTC. Encoded protein: CAWSLRGTGGGLETQYF.

The chain carries TRBV5-1 and TRBJ1-2; TRBD1 matches at 7 bases. Germline lookup yields CDR1 SGHRS and CDR2 YFSETQ. CDR3 length: 13 residues. V lost 2 bases and J lost 6; bases outside the gene matches: 4. The CDR3 spells CASSFQGDHGYTF. The DNA for the CDR3 is TGCGCCAGCAGCTTTCAGGGGGATCATGGCTACACCTTC. The whole variable domain, remainder taken from reference TRBV5-1 and TRBJ1-2, is KAGVTQTPRYLIKTRGQQVTLSCSPISGHRSVSWYQQTPGQGLQFLFEYFSETQRNKGNFPGRFSGRQFSNSRSEMNVSTLELGDSALYLCASSFQGDHGYTFGSGTRLTVV.